This TCR beta chain appears in the sequencing data of a study of shared clonotypes between healthy human individuals. Using immunoSEQ multiplex PCR, the repertoire was profiled, and TCRdb retains in-frame clones only, with some absent. The repertoire holds about 2.4 million clones, with 90% to 95% as singletons. As regards this clone: Its matching antigen is unknown.

This CDR3 comprises 13 residues. Trimming pared 8 bases from V and 1 base from J, leaving 10 bases between. Germline V gene sequence: CDR1 MNHNY, CDR2 SVGAGI (reference sequence). Findings and caveats of the study: Naive CD4 clonotypes were shared across a handful of donors at about 5.3%. Sample collection involved blood only; tissue repertoires are likely different. Generation of non-shared clonotypes was less probable than generation of clonotypes shared by all four donors. The low donor count limited represented genetic and exposure-history diversity.

The sequenced sample consisted of naive CD4+ T cells from PBMCs. Subset of the sample: CD45RA+ positively selected. The chain carries TRBV6-6 and TRBJ2-3; D might be TRBD2 (5 bases). This TCR came from a man aged 18 to 29 in good health. Some clones in this sample may be carry-over from other donors' samples. This CDR3 is CASQRSRTDTQYF. Here the CDR3 DNA reads TGTGCCAGCCAGCGGTCCCGCACAGATACGCAGTATTTT.